A selection of T cell receptor beta chains follows, all from one sample in a study of blood T cell repertoires in COVID-19. The assay was immunoSEQ multiplex PCR, and TCRdb's table has in-frame clones only and misses some. The sample shows over 85,000 clones, approximately 82% of them seen only once. Sequencing used peripheral blood. These TCRs come from a woman at least 80 years old with acute or convalescent COVID-19. Both conserved end residues are part of each CDR3. The D gene is left open where the match is weak. Size tells how often a clone was seen (once, few, many) or the class of an expanded clone, and some rows leave it out.

D: .
J: TRBJ1-2
V: TRBV15
size: .
CDR3: CATSRDVGTSYGYTF
DNA: TGTGCCACCAGCAGAGATGTTGGGACATCGTATGGCTACACCTTC

D: .
J: TRBJ2-1
V: TRBV7-9
size: .
CDR3: CASSYEVSYNEQFF
DNA: TGTGCCAGCAGCTATGAGGTTTCCTACAATGAGCAGTTCTTC

D: TRBD2
J: TRBJ2-1
V: TRBV20-1
size: once
CDR3: CSASLAGGSVHEQFF
DNA: TGCAGTGCTAGTCTCGCGGGGGGCTCTGTTCATGAGCAGTTCTTC

D: TRBD1
J: TRBJ2-7
V: TRBV12-3/TRBV12-4
size: .
CDR3: CASSQGAWEQYF
DNA: TGTGCCAGCAGTCAGGGGGCTTGGGAGCAGTACTTC

D: .
J: TRBJ1-1
V: TRBV20-1
size: .
CDR3: CSASSTEGVYEAFF
DNA: TGCAGTGCTAGTAGTACTGAGGGCGTGTACGAAGCTTTCTTT

D: .
J: TRBJ1-1
V: TRBV4-2
size: .
CDR3: CASSQEGTSAEAFF
DNA: TGTGCCAGCAGCCAAGAGGGGACAAGCGCTGAAGCTTTCTTT

D: TRBD1
J: TRBJ2-5
V: TRBV4-3
size: .
CDR3: CASSQTPRDRGTSQYF
DNA: TGCGCCAGCAGCCAAACCCCCCGGGACAGGGGGACGTCCCAGTACTTC

D: TRBD2
J: TRBJ2-3
V: TRBV5-4
size: .
CDR3: CASSRWTSGTTDTQYF
DNA: TGTGCCAGCAGCCGTTGGACTAGCGGGACGACAGATACGCAGTATTTT

D: .
J: TRBJ1-1
V: TRBV5-1
size: .
CDR3: CASREPGDTEAFF
DNA: TGCGCCAGCAGGGAGCCGGGGGACACTGAAGCTTTCTTT

D: .
J: TRBJ1-1
V: TRBV6-2/TRBV6-3
size: .
CDR3: CASSLYLNTEAFF
DNA: TGTGCCAGCAGTTTGTACTTGAACACTGAAGCTTTCTTT

D: TRBD2
J: TRBJ2-4
V: TRBV5-1
size: once
CDR3: CASSSPTSGPLGIQYF
DNA: TGCGCCAGCAGCTCTCCCACTAGCGGACCCTTAGGCATTCAGTACTTC

D: .
J: TRBJ1-1
V: TRBV3-1/TRBV3-2
size: .
CDR3: CASSQGGSGTEAFF
DNA: TGTGCCAGCAGCCAAGGGGGCTCCGGGACAGAAGCTTTCTTT

D: TRBD2
J: TRBJ2-7
V: TRBV6-2/TRBV6-3
size: .
CDR3: CASSTDLGTSGSHEQYF
DNA: TGTGCCAGCAGTACCGACCTTGGGACTAGCGGGAGCCACGAGCAGTACTTC

D: .
J: TRBJ1-5
V: TRBV19
size: .
CDR3: CASSRDRYQPQHF
DNA: TGTGCCAGTAGTCGCGACAGGTATCAGCCCCAGCATTTT

D: .
J: TRBJ1-1
V: TRBV14
size: .
CDR3: CASSQEARGTEAFF
DNA: TGTGCCAGCAGCCAAGAGGCTCGAGGAACTGAAGCTTTCTTT

D: TRBD1
J: TRBJ2-5
V: TRBV3-1/TRBV3-2
size: .
CDR3: CASSQVQGQAFYF
DNA: TGTGCCAGCAGCCAAGTGCAGGGACAGGCTTTTTACTTC

D: .
J: TRBJ2-1
V: TRBV7-8
size: .
CDR3: CASSPPGLASLNEQFF
DNA: TGTGCCAGCAGCCCCCCGGGGCTAGCGAGTCTCAATGAGCAGTTCTTC

D: .
J: TRBJ1-1
V: TRBV18
size: few
CDR3: CASSPGRGLEAFF
DNA: TGTGCCAGCTCCCCCGGACGGGGTCTCGAAGCTTTCTTT

D: TRBD1
J: TRBJ1-5
V: TRBV7-2
size: .
CDR3: CASSLIGTGGNQPQHF
DNA: TGTGCCAGCAGCTTAATTGGGACAGGGGGCAATCAGCCCCAGCATTTT

D: .
J: TRBJ2-5
V: TRBV19
size: .
CDR3: CASSLRGGLETQYF
DNA: TGTGCCAGTAGTCTCAGGGGCGGGTTAGAGACCCAGTACTTC

D: .
J: TRBJ1-3
V: TRBV9
size: .
CDR3: CASSQLPGGAGNTIYF
DNA: TGTGCCAGCAGCCAACTCCCTGGGGGGGCTGGAAACACCATATATTTT

D: .
J: TRBJ2-3
V: TRBV6-4
size: .
CDR3: CASSGRGESTDTQYF
DNA: TGTGCCAGCAGTGGACGAGGCGAAAGCACAGATACGCAGTATTTT

D: TRBD1
J: TRBJ2-7
V: TRBV5-1
size: .
CDR3: CASSLGTGESTYEQYF
DNA: TGCGCCAGCAGCTTGGGGACAGGGGAGAGTACATACGAGCAGTACTTC

D: .
J: TRBJ2-7
V: TRBV10-3
size: .
CDR3: CAISEVGGIYEQYF
DNA: TGTGCCATCAGTGAGGTAGGCGGAATATACGAGCAGTACTTC

D: TRBD1
J: TRBJ1-1
V: TRBV11-1
size: .
CDR3: CASSSDFAGQGRAAFF
DNA: TGTGCCAGCAGCTCAGATTTTGCGGGACAGGGACGGGCAGCTTTCTTT

D: TRBD1
J: TRBJ1-4
V: TRBV2
size: .
CDR3: CASNPSVTGGEKLFF
DNA: TGTGCCAGCAATCCCTCAGTAACAGGGGGGGAAAAACTGTTTTTT

D: TRBD1
J: TRBJ1-6
V: TRBV3-1/TRBV3-2
size: .
CDR3: CASSQEDRHRSPLHF
DNA: TGTGCCAGCAGCCAAGAGGACAGGCACCGATCACCCCTCCACTTT

D: .
J: TRBJ1-1
V: TRBV16
size: .
CDR3: CASTQPGINTEAFF
DNA: TGTGCCAGCACCCAACCAGGGATCAACACTGAAGCTTTCTTT

D: TRBD1
J: TRBJ1-2
V: TRBV23-1
size: .
CDR3: CASSQGQTNYGYTF
DNA: TGCGCCAGCAGTCAGGGACAGACAAACTATGGCTACACCTTC

D: TRBD1
J: TRBJ1-1
V: TRBV9
size: .
CDR3: CASSPYRGTEAFF
DNA: TGTGCCAGCAGCCCCTACAGGGGGACTGAAGCTTTCTTT

D: TRBD1
J: TRBJ1-2
V: TRBV7-2
size: .
CDR3: CASSEQGAGGYTF
DNA: TGTGCCAGCAGCGAGCAGGGGGCCGGAGGCTACACCTTC

D: .
J: TRBJ1-4
V: TRBV7-2
size: .
CDR3: CASSLYPGEKLFF
DNA: TGTGCCAGCAGCTTATATCCCGGTGAAAAACTGTTTTTT

D: TRBD1
J: TRBJ2-2
V: TRBV10-2
size: .
CDR3: CASSEGTGVAGELFF
DNA: TGCGCCAGCAGTGAAGGGACAGGGGTGGCCGGGGAGCTGTTTTTT

D: .
J: TRBJ1-1
V: TRBV6-5
size: .
CDR3: CASWPGTYTEAFF
DNA: TGTGCCAGCTGGCCAGGAACCTACACTGAAGCTTTCTTT

D: .
J: TRBJ2-7
V: TRBV28
size: .
CDR3: CASSFISYEQYF
DNA: TGTGCCAGCAGTTTCATTTCCTACGAGCAGTACTTC

D: .
J: TRBJ2-5
V: TRBV19
size: .
CDR3: CASSIQVTEGTQYF
DNA: TGTGCCAGTAGTATACAGGTTACGGAGGGGACCCAGTACTTC

D: .
J: TRBJ2-1
V: TRBV7-6
size: .
CDR3: CASSPSAGSYNEQFF
DNA: TGTGCCAGCAGCCCGTCGGCAGGCTCCTACAATGAGCAGTTCTTC

D: TRBD1
J: TRBJ1-5
V: TRBV6-2/TRBV6-3
size: .
CDR3: CASSYSLGEGQDQPQHF
DNA: TGTGCCAGCAGTTACTCGCTGGGAGAGGGACAGGATCAGCCCCAGCATTTT

D: TRBD2
J: TRBJ2-3
V: TRBV10-3
size: .
CDR3: CAISTSGGPTDTQYF
DNA: TGTGCCATCAGTACGAGCGGGGGGCCCACAGATACGCAGTATTTT

D: TRBD2
J: TRBJ2-7
V: TRBV27
size: .
CDR3: CASSSTGTSAYEQYF
DNA: TGTGCCAGCAGTTCGACCGGGACTAGCGCCTACGAGCAGTACTTC

D: TRBD2
J: TRBJ2-5
V: TRBV7-2
size: few
CDR3: CASSFRPLAGNQETQYF
DNA: TGTGCCAGCAGCTTCCGACCTCTAGCGGGAAACCAAGAGACCCAGTACTTC

D: TRBD1
J: TRBJ2-6
V: TRBV4-1
size: .
CDR3: CASSPRSTGREGSGANVLTF
DNA: TGCGCCAGCAGCCCCCGATCGACAGGGAGAGAGGGCTCTGGGGCCAACGTCCTGACTTTC

D: .
J: TRBJ2-3
V: TRBV4-3
size: .
CDR3: CASSQGPWDTQYF
DNA: TGCGCCAGCAGCCAAGGGCCGTGGGATACGCAGTATTTT

D: TRBD1
J: TRBJ2-1
V: TRBV18
size: .
CDR3: CASSPGQGDYNEQFF
DNA: TGTGCCAGCTCACCGGGACAGGGGGATTACAATGAGCAGTTCTTC

D: TRBD1
J: TRBJ1-2
V: TRBV5-1
size: .
CDR3: CASSLGAGQGDYGYTF
DNA: TGCGCCAGCAGCTTGGGTGCGGGACAGGGAGACTATGGCTACACCTTC

D: TRBD1
J: TRBJ2-1
V: TRBV6-2/TRBV6-3
size: .
CDR3: CASSYSGQGTYNEQFF
DNA: TGTGCCAGCAGTTATTCGGGACAGGGGACCTACAATGAGCAGTTCTTC

D: .
J: TRBJ1-4
V: TRBV4-1
size: .
CDR3: CASSQDRQGYEKLFF
DNA: TGCGCCAGCAGCCAAGATCGGCAGGGTTACGAAAAACTGTTTTTT

D: .
J: TRBJ2-7
V: TRBV2
size: few
CDR3: CASNGGVTYEQYF
DNA: TGTGCCAGCAATGGCGGGGTCACCTACGAGCAGTACTTC